The 32 T cell receptor beta chains below come from one sample, sequenced in a study of blood T cell repertoires in COVID-19. Using immunoSEQ multiplex PCR, the repertoire was profiled, and TCRdb retains in-frame clones only, with some absent. Seen here are 98,000 or so clones, over 75% observed once, and the top ten hold under 5%. The specimen was peripheral blood. The receptors here all came from a woman aged 70-85 years with acute or convalescent COVID-19.

The chain uses TRBV28 and TRBJ2-2; TRBD2 aligns across 12 bases. V lost 4 bases, J lost 1 base, and 4 bases stayed unmatched. The V gene's germline CDR1 is MDHEN and CDR2 SYDVKM. The CDR3 is 17 residues long. In nucleotides, the CDR3 is TGTGCCAGCAGTTCGCGGGGACTAGCGGGGAACACCGGGGAGCTGTTTTTT. It encodes CASSSRGLAGNTGELFF. The variable domain in full, with the rest retrieved from reference TRBV28 and TRBJ2-2, is DVKVTQSSRYLVKRTGEKVFLECVQDMDHENMFWYRQDPGLGLRLIYFSYDVKMKEKGDIPEGYSVSREKKERFSLILESASTNQTSMYLCASSSRGLAGNTGELFFGEGSRLTVL.

The CDR3 reads CASSSQSSGAYEQYV. CDR3 nucleotide sequence: TGTGCCAGCAGCTCACAATCTAGCGGGGCCTACGAGCAGTACGTC. V is TRBV7-2 and J is TRBJ2-7, with 9 bases that match TRBD2. Trimming at V came to 4 bases and at J to 2 bases, leaving 6 bases not matched to a gene. The CDR3 loop spans 15 amino acids. The germline CDR1 and CDR2 sequences are SGHTA and FQGNSA.

The J gene is TRBJ2-2, the V gene TRBV19; maybe TRBD2 (6 bases). V was cut by 2 bases and J by 0 bases, with 13 bases left in between. Germline lookup yields CDR1 LNHDA and CDR2 SQIVND (reference sequence). CDR3 length: 17 amino acids. The CDR3 nucleotides read TGTGCCAGTAGTATATTAGCGGTCCAGTCGAACACCGGGGAGCTGTTTTTT. Amino acid sequence: CASSILAVQSNTGELFF.

The chain combines TRBV10-2 with TRBJ1-3; D remains ambiguous. The CDR3 has 13 residues. Germline-derived CDR1 and CDR2 are WSHSY and SAAADI. Trimming removed 7 bases from V and 3 bases from J, with 10 bases in between. This CDR3 reads CASINNLGNTIYF. The CDR3 DNA follows: TGCGCCAGCATCAACAACCTTGGAAACACCATATATTTT.

This clone was counted a single time. This rearrangement joins TRBV18 to TRBJ2-2; 7 nucleotides align to TRBD2. CDR1 is KGHSH and CDR2 is LQKENI in the germline V gene. V was pared by 4 bases and J by 4 bases, with 9 bases of the junction left unmatched. The CDR3 is 16 residues long. CDR3 amino acids: CASSLLAEATTGELFF. The CDR3 region has the DNA TGTGCCAGCTCACTCCTAGCGGAGGCTACCACCGGGGAGCTGTTTTTT. Supplemented by reference TRBV18 and TRBJ2-2, the full variable domain reads NAGVMQNPRHLVRRRGQEARLRCSPMKGHSHVYWYRQLPEEGLKFMVYLQKENIIDESGMPKERFSAEFPKEGPSILRIQQVVRGDSAAYFCASSLLAEATTGELFFGEGSRLTVL.

This chain connects TRBV30 to TRBJ1-1, with D tentatively TRBD1 (6 bases). CDR1 is GTSNPN and CDR2 is SVGIG in the germline V gene (reference sequence). Trimming pared 3 bases from V and 5 bases from J, leaving 19 bases between. The length of the CDR3 is 15 residues. The CDR3 region is CAWRPNRALGTEAFF. The CDR3 coding sequence is TGTGCCTGGAGGCCCAACAGGGCCCTGGGGACTGAAGCTTTCTTT.

The gene calls are TRBV7-9 and TRBJ2-3, with a possible D match to TRBD2 (5 bases). The germline V gene encodes CDR1 SEHNR and CDR2 FQNEAQ (reference sequence). Trimming stripped 4 bases from V and 2 bases from J, with 10 bases between. The CDR3 spans 14 residues. This CDR3 reads CASSSSSATDTQYF. The CDR3 DNA is TGTGCCAGCAGCTCTAGCTCGGCCACAGATACGCAGTATTTT. Supplemented by reference TRBV7-9 and TRBJ2-3, the full variable domain reads DTGVSQNPRHKITKRGQNVTFRCDPISEHNRLYWYRQTLGQGPEFLTYFQNEAQLEKSRLLSDRFSAERPKGSFSTLEIQRTEQGDSAMYLCASSSSSATDTQYFGPGTRLTVL.

V is TRBV28 and J is TRBJ1-4, with 7 bases fitting TRBD1. Per germline, CDR1 MDHEN and CDR2 SYDVKM. V was clipped by 7 bases and J by 5 bases; unmatched bases: 10. The CDR3 runs to 15 residues. The CDR3 DNA sequence: TGTGCCAGCATCCCAGGGGCCAGGGGGAATGAAAAACTGTTTTTT. Protein sequence: CASIPGARGNEKLFF.

This rearrangement joins TRBV23-1 to TRBJ1-5; 10 bases match TRBD1. TRBV23-1 is classed as an ORF, of uncertain function. The CDR3 totals 16 residues. Unmatched junction bases numbered 6, after V lost 2 bases and J lost 5 bases. CDR3 coding DNA: TGCGCCAGCAGTCAAGGGGACAGGGGACGGGATCAGCCCCAGCATTTT. It yields the protein CASSQGDRGRDQPQHF.

The CDR3 is CASSGTGENTGELFF. The CDR3 nucleotides read TGCGCCAGCAGCGGGACAGGAGAGAACACCGGGGAGCTGTTTTTT. The gene calls are TRBV5-1 and TRBJ2-2; 8 bases are shared with TRBD1. V lost 4 bases to trimming and J lost 1 base; unmatched junction nucleotides: 3. This CDR3 comprises 15 residues. CDR1 is SGHRS and CDR2 is YFSETQ in the germline V gene. Full variable domain (outside the CDR3, taken from reference TRBV5-1 and TRBJ2-2): KAGVTQTPRYLIKTRGQQVTLSCSPISGHRSVSWYQQTPGQGLQFLFEYFSETQRNKGNFPGRFSGRQFSNSRSEMNVSTLELGDSALYLCASSGTGENTGELFFGEGSRLTVL.

This chain connects TRBV9 to TRBJ2-7, with 9 bases aligning to TRBD1. This CDR3 comprises 15 residues. The V gene end was trimmed by 2 bases and the J gene end by 4 bases; junction bases not matched to a gene: 7. CDR1 SGDLS and CDR2 YYNGEE come from the germline V gene. DNA for the CDR3: TGTGCCAGCAGCGTGGAAAGCGGACAGGGGTACGAGCAGTACTTC. Translation: CASSVESGQGYEQYF.

The chain is built from TRBV28 and TRBJ1-2; 8 nucleotides line up with TRBD1. Germline CDR1 and CDR2: MDHEN and SYDVKM. Trimming at V came to 6 bases and at J to 8 bases, leaving 8 bases not matched to a gene. The CDR3 loop spans 13 amino acids. The CDR3 protein is CASRRRQGSGYTF. CDR3 DNA: TGTGCCAGCAGACGTAGACAGGGGAGCGGCTACACCTTC.

This rearrangement joins TRBV19 to TRBJ2-5, with a possible D match to TRBD1 (5 bases). V lost 4 bases to trimming and J lost 5 bases, with 8 bases between them. This CDR3 comprises 12 residues. Germline V gene data show CDR1 as LNHDA and CDR2 as SQIVND (reference sequence). The CDR3 sequence: CASSTGWETQYF. CDR3 DNA sequence: TGTGCCAGTAGTACAGGGTGGGAGACCCAGTACTTC.

The CDR3 sequence is CASSQEKGSSSGNTIYF. For the CDR3, the DNA is TGCGCCAGCAGCCAAGAGAAAGGGAGCTCCTCTGGAAACACCATATATTTT. The rearrangement joins TRBV4-3 to TRBJ1-3; D unresolved. The germline CDR1 and CDR2 sequences are LGHNA and YSLEER. This CDR3 comprises 17 residues. V was trimmed by 0 bases and J by 0 bases, leaving 12 bases between them.

The chain combines TRBV28 with TRBJ1-5; the match to TRBD1 covers 9 bases. Germline-derived CDR1 and CDR2 are MDHEN and SYDVKM. This CDR3 comprises 13 residues. V gave up 7 bases and J gave up 11 bases; unmatched junction bases: 9. CDR3 nucleotides: TGTGCCAGCAAATCGGGACAGGGAATTTCCCAGCATTTT. Translated, it gives CASKSGQGISQHF. The full variable domain, rest sourced from reference TRBV28 and TRBJ1-5, is DVKVTQSSRYLVKRTGEKVFLECVQDMDHENMFWYRQDPGLGLRLIYFSYDVKMKEKGDIPEGYSVSREKKERFSLILESASTNQTSMYLCASKSGQGISQHFGDGTRLSIL.

Only a few counts were recorded for this clone. The rearrangement joins TRBV7-8 to TRBJ2-2; 7 bases agree with TRBD1. Looked up from germline, CDR1 is SGHVS and CDR2 is FQNEAQ. J gave up 1 base and V 3 bases, and 5 bases lay outside the gene matches. The CDR3 sequence is 16 residues long. CDR3 bases: TGTGCCAGCAGCTTCCTGACAGGGCAGAACACCGGGGAGCTGTTTTTT. It specifies CASSFLTGQNTGELFF.

The chain combines TRBV5-1 with TRBJ2-3, with unresolved D. V was clipped by 3 bases and J by 0 bases, with 8 bases between them. Per germline, CDR1 SGHRS and CDR2 YFSETQ. This CDR3 is built from 14 residues. CDR3 residues: CASSSQKSTDTQYF. The CDR3 nucleotides are TGCGCCAGCAGCTCTCAGAAAAGCACAGATACGCAGTATTTT.

Only one count was recorded for this clone. V usage is TRBV29-1 and J usage is TRBJ2-7, with 14 bases fitting TRBD2. The CDR3 length is 12 residues. CDR1 and CDR2 from the germline V gene are SQVTM and ANQGSEA. V lost 7 bases, J lost 7 bases, and 3 bases stayed unmatched. CDR3 DNA: TGCAGCGGGGGACTAGCGGGAGATGAGCAGTACTTC. Residues: CSGGLAGDEQYF.

This clone was observed a single time. J is TRBJ2-2 and V is TRBV5-8; 7 bases map to TRBD2. Trimming at V came to 2 bases and at J to 9 bases, leaving 7 bases not matched to a gene. Looked up from germline, CDR1 is SGHTS and CDR2 is YDEGEE. This CDR3 is 14 amino acids long. Here the CDR3 reads CASSFSGILRELFF. The CDR3 DNA reads TGTGCCAGCAGCTTCAGCGGGATTCTTCGGGAGCTGTTTTTT.

CDR3 in DNA: TGTGCCAGCAGCCGAGGACAGGGGGGGTTCGATAGCAATCAGCCCCAGCATTTT. Translation: CASSRGQGGFDSNQPQHF. The chain couples TRBV7-9 to TRBJ1-5, with 10 positions matching TRBD1. Germline V lookup: CDR1 SEHNR, CDR2 FQNEAQ (reference sequence). The CDR3 extends over 18 amino acids. The ends lost 5 bases at V and 0 bases at J; junction bases unmatched: 10.

This clone is a singleton in its sample. The genes are TRBV5-1 and TRBJ2-3, with TRBD1 matching over 9 bases. With V trimmed by 7 bases and J by 0 bases, 9 bases remained unmatched. Germline V lookup: CDR1 SGHRS, CDR2 YFSETQ. The CDR3 is 16 residues long. Here the CDR3 DNA reads TGCGCCAGCGCCTCCTCGGGACAGGGTAGCACAGATACGCAGTATTTT. Its translation is CASASSGQGSTDTQYF. The variable domain in full, completed from reference TRBV5-1 and TRBJ2-3, reads KAGVTQTPRYLIKTRGQQVTLSCSPISGHRSVSWYQQTPGQGLQFLFEYFSETQRNKGNFPGRFSGRQFSNSRSEMNVSTLELGDSALYLCASASSGQGSTDTQYFGPGTRLTVL.

J is TRBJ1-4 and V is TRBV27; 7 nucleotides match TRBD1. The CDR3 extends over 14 amino acids. Germline values: CDR1 MNHEY, CDR2 SMNVEV (reference sequence). V was pared by 5 bases and J by 5 bases, with 5 bases of the junction left unmatched. CDR3 coding DNA: TGTGCCAGCAGTGACAGGGTCCGAAATGAAAAACTGTTTTTT. This sequence encodes CASSDRVRNEKLFF.

The rearrangement joins TRBV11-2 to TRBJ2-1; D is perhaps TRBD2 (5 bases). Germline V CDR1 and CDR2: SGHAT, FQNNGV. Trimming removed 7 bases from V and 7 bases from J, with 23 bases in between. This CDR3 region has 16 residues. CDR3 nucleotides: TGTGCCAGCATCCCCGGGGAGTCCTTTTCGGGAAATGAGCAGTTCTTC. The encoded protein is CASIPGESFSGNEQFF.

The V call is TRBV2, the J call TRBJ1-6; 8 bases fit TRBD1. Germline CDR1 and CDR2: SNHLY and FYNNEI. The CDR3 runs 14 residues. V lost 3 bases to trimming and J lost 14 bases; unmatched junction nucleotides: 9. The CDR3 reads CASSDPGQAFTLHF. CDR3 DNA sequence: TGTGCCAGCAGTGACCCGGGACAGGCCTTCACCCTCCACTTT.

This chain uses TRBV3-1 (or the pseudogene TRBV3-2) with TRBJ2-2, with D tentatively TRBD2 (6 bases). V lost 5 bases, J lost 4 bases, and 11 bases lay in between. This CDR3 is 14 amino acids long. The germline gives CDR1 LGHDT, CDR2 YNNKEL (reference sequence). The CDR3 DNA reads TGTGCCAGCAGCGCCCTAGCGAGCACCGGGGAGCTGTTTTTT. Protein sequence: CASSALASTGELFF.

This clone was counted a single time. The chain employs TRBV5-4 and TRBJ1-2; no reliable D call. The V and J ends lost 2 bases and 4 bases respectively, with 18 bases between them. The V gene's germline CDR1 is SGHNT and CDR2 YYREEE (reference sequence). This CDR3 has 16 amino acids. CDR3 loop: CASSFGIEVRGYGYTF. In DNA form, the CDR3 reads TGTGCCAGCAGCTTCGGTATTGAAGTACGCGGCTATGGCTACACCTTC.

This clone was picked up one time. The rearrangement joins TRBV28 to TRBJ1-4, with D tentatively TRBD1 (5 bases). CDR1 and CDR2 from the germline V gene are MDHEN and SYDVKM. V shed 3 bases and J shed 16 bases, with 21 bases lying between them. The CDR3 covers 14 residues. The CDR3 DNA reads TGTGCCAGCAGTTTGGGGCAGGCCTCTCTTCCCCCGTTTTTT. Protein: CASSLGQASLPPFF. Complete variable domain (other parts from reference TRBV28 and TRBJ1-4): DVKVTQSSRYLVKRTGEKVFLECVQDMDHENMFWYRQDPGLGLRLIYFSYDVKMKEKGDIPEGYSVSREKKERFSLILESASTNQTSMYLCASSLGQASLPPFFGSGTQLSVL.

The genes are TRBV28 and TRBJ2-5; weak D call: TRBD2 (6 bases). Germline V gene sequence: CDR1 MDHEN, CDR2 SYDVKM. V lost 5 bases to trimming and J lost 6 bases, with 13 bases between them. The CDR3 is 13 residues long. Here the CDR3 reads CASSPWRVQTQYF. The DNA for the CDR3 is TGTGCCAGCAGTCCCTGGAGGGTGCAGACCCAGTACTTC.

V is TRBV5-1 and J is TRBJ2-3; D possibly corresponds to TRBD2 (5 bases). CDR3 length: 14 amino acids. The V end lost 1 base, the J end lost 3 bases, and 9 bases lay between the germline ends. Germline V CDR1 and CDR2: SGHRS, YFSETQ. CDR3 coding DNA: TGCGCCAGCAGCTTGTTCGGGGAGACAGATACGCAGTATTTT. Translating gives CASSLFGETDTQYF.

The V and J genes are TRBV5-8 and TRBJ1-5, with TRBD1 identical over 9 bases. The CDR3 consists of 14 residues. The junction had 5 bases not matched to a gene; V was cut back by 4 bases and J by 6 bases. CDR1 and CDR2 from the germline V gene are SGHTS and YDEGEE. The chain's CDR3 is CASSPNRGPQPQHF. CDR3 coding DNA: TGTGCCAGCAGCCCTAACAGGGGGCCTCAGCCCCAGCATTTT.

This clone was observed a single time. The chain employs TRBV2 and TRBJ2-1, with a tentative D call TRBD1 (6 bases). The V gene lost 6 bases and the J gene lost 8 bases, with 17 bases spanning the gap. Germline V lookup: CDR1 SNHLY, CDR2 FYNNEI. The CDR3 runs to 14 residues. CDR3: CASSGTWWEHEQFF. CDR3 DNA: TGTGCCAGCAGCGGGACATGGTGGGAGCATGAGCAGTTCTTC.

This clone turned up a few times. The chain recombines TRBV19 with TRBJ1-6; D remains ambiguous. V was trimmed by 5 bases and J by 2 bases, leaving 10 bases between them. This CDR3 is 15 amino acids long. CDR1 is LNHDA, CDR2 SQIVND, per germline (reference sequence). CDR3 DNA: TGTGCCAGTAGTCAACCTGAGGCCTATAATTCACCCCTCCACTTT. This gives the protein CASSQPEAYNSPLHF.